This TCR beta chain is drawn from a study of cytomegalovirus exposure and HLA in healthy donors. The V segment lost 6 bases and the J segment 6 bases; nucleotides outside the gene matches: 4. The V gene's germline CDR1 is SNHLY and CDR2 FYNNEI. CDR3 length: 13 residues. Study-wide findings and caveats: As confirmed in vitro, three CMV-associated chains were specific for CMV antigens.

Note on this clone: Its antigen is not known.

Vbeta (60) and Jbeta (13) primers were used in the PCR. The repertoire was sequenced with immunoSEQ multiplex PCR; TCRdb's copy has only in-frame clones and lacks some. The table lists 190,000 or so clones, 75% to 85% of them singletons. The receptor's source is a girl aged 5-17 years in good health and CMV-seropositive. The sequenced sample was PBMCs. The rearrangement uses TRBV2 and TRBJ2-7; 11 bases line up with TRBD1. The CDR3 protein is CASSGQGASEQYF. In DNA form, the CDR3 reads TGTGCCAGCAGCGGACAGGGGGCGAGCGAGCAGTACTTC.